These 5 T cell receptor beta chains were all obtained from the same sample, sequenced in a study of OX40 agonist ivuxolimab in advanced cancers. Sequenced by immunoSEQ multiplex PCR; TCRdb stores in-frame clones only, minus some. The sample records some 67,000 clones, around nine tenths being singletons. The input for sequencing was CD4+ or CD8+ T cells sorted from blood, taken in a trial of the OX40 agonist ivuxolimab. Receptors originate from an adult with an advanced solid tumor such as melanoma, head and neck, liver or kidney cancer.

This sequence joins TRBV6-1 and TRBJ2-7, with 9 bases aligning to TRBD2. This CDR3 region has 15 residues. CDR1 and CDR2 (germline): MNHNS, SASEGT. V shed 6 bases and J 4 bases; nucleotides not matched to a gene: 10. This CDR3 reads CASSPLAGVGYEQYF. CDR3 DNA sequence: TGTGCCAGCAGCCCCTTAGCGGGAGTTGGGTACGAGCAGTACTTC.

The genes are TRBV6-1 and TRBJ2-3, with a tentative D call TRBD1 (5 bases). The CDR3 covers 16 residues. CDR1 is MNHNS, CDR2 SASEGT, per germline. The V and J ends lost 0 bases and 4 bases respectively, with 14 bases between them. The CDR3 DNA is TGTGCCAGCAGTGAAGCGAGGACACCCGGGTCAGATACGCAGTATTTT. Its protein product is CASSEARTPGSDTQYF.

The rearrangement joins TRBV7-2 to TRBJ2-3, with D hard to call. CDR1 is SGHTA and CDR2 is FQGNSA in the germline V gene. CDR3 length equals 13 residues. The CDR3 reads CASSDTYTDTQYF. The CDR3 DNA is TGTGCTAGCTCAGACACTTACACAGATACGCAGTATTTT.

The chain is built from TRBV6-1 and TRBJ2-3, with D possibly matching TRBD2 (6 bases). This CDR3 has 16 residues. Germline CDR1 reads MNHNS; CDR2 reads SASEGT. Deletions cut 3 bases from V and 4 bases from J, with 17 bases between. The CDR3 DNA reads TGTGCCAGCAGTGACTTGGGTGGCGGGACCTCAGATACGCAGTATTTT. Amino acids: CASSDLGGGTSDTQYF.

The chain is built from TRBV11-3 and TRBJ2-7, with 7 nucleotides matching TRBD1. The CDR3 is made up of 14 amino acids. Germline CDR1 reads SGHNT; CDR2 reads YENEEA. J gave up 3 bases and V 1 base, and 3 bases lay outside the gene matches. DNA for the CDR3: TGTGCCAGCAGCTTAGGAGGGACAGACTACGAGCAGTACTTC. Amino acid sequence: CASSLGGTDYEQYF.